This entry lists 14 T cell receptor beta chains sequenced from one sample in a study of shared clonotypes between healthy human individuals. Naive CD8 cells were CD45RO-negative, positively selected for CCR7, excluding terminally differentiated effector memory CD45RA+ cells. The table came from immunoSEQ multiplex PCR; TCRdb's copy has only in-frame clones and leaves some out. The sample gives nearly 2 million clones, about 95% of which show up once; 1.2% is in the top ten. The sample comprised naive CD8+ T cells sorted from blood. These receptors were collected from a young man in good health.

The chain employs TRBV7-9 and TRBJ2-7, with 8 bases that match TRBD1. Germline trimming cut 5 bases from V and 6 bases from J; bases unmatched to any gene: 3. This CDR3 spans 12 amino acids. CDR1 is SEHNR and CDR2 is FQNEAQ in the germline V gene (reference sequence). CDR3 coding DNA: TGTGCCAGCAGCGAAACAGGGGGCGAGCAGTACTTC. Residues: CASSETGGEQYF.

The chain is built from TRBV27 and TRBJ1-6, with TRBD1 identical over 9 bases. From germline, CDR1 is MNHEY and CDR2 SMNVEV (reference sequence). Germline trimming cut 0 bases from V and 6 bases from J; bases unmatched to any gene: 9. There are 18 residues in the CDR3. The CDR3, as DNA: TGTGCCAGCAGTTTATCTCTTGCAGGGACAGGGCTTAATTCACCCCTCCACTTT. Its protein is CASSLSLAGTGLNSPLHF.

The chain combines TRBV9 with TRBJ1-2; D might be TRBD1 (6 bases). CDR1 and CDR2 from the germline V gene are SGDLS and YYNGEE. This CDR3 spans 16 amino acids. V was trimmed by 3 bases and J by 4 bases, leaving 19 bases between them. The CDR3 DNA is TGTGCCAGCAGCGGAATTTTATCAGGGGTAGCCTATGGCTACACCTTC. Translated: CASSGILSGVAYGYTF.

As to this clone: The sample contains more than one DNA sequence encoding this CDR3. CDR3 amino acids: CASSLLGTEAFF. For the CDR3, the DNA is TGCGCCAGCAGCTTGTTGGGGACTGAAGCTTTCTTT. The rearrangement uses TRBV5-1 and TRBJ1-1; D gene ambiguous. CDR3 length: 12 residues. V was trimmed by 1 base and J by 5 bases, leaving 6 bases between them. The V gene's germline CDR1 is SGHRS and CDR2 YFSETQ. The entire variable domain, with the rest obtained from reference TRBV5-1 and TRBJ1-1, is as follows: KAGVTQTPRYLIKTRGQQVTLSCSPISGHRSVSWYQQTPGQGLQFLFEYFSETQRNKGNFPGRFSGRQFSNSRSEMNVSTLELGDSALYLCASSLLGTEAFFGQGTRLTVV.

The J gene is TRBJ2-2, the V gene TRBV5-6; D uncertain. The CDR3 loop spans 14 amino acids. Trimming shortened V by 0 bases and J by 7 bases, and 10 bases separated the two germline ends. The germline gives CDR1 SGHDT, CDR2 YYEEEE. The CDR3 coding sequence is TGTGCCAGCAGCTTGGATTGGCAGCTCGGGGAGCTGTTTTTT. Translated, it gives CASSLDWQLGELFF. Based on the CDR3 plus reference TRBV5-6 and TRBJ2-2, the full variable domain is DAGVTQSPTHLIKTRGQQVTLRCSPKSGHDTVSWYQQALGQGPQFIFQYYEEEERQRGNFPDRFSGHQFPNYSSELNVNALLLGDSALYLCASSLDWQLGELFFGEGSRLTVL.

The rearrangement joins TRBV4-2 to TRBJ2-1; 12 nucleotides agree with TRBD2. CDR1 LGHNA and CDR2 YNFKEQ come from the germline V gene. There are 16 residues in the CDR3. Unmatched junction bases numbered 3, after V lost 2 bases and J lost 4 bases. The CDR3 is CASSQTSGGPYNEQFF. The CDR3 DNA sequence: TGTGCCAGCAGCCAAACTAGCGGGGGGCCTTACAATGAGCAGTTCTTC.

V usage is TRBV13 and J usage is TRBJ2-7; tentative D call: TRBD1 (6 bases). Per germline, CDR1 PRHDT and CDR2 FYEKMQ (reference sequence). The V gene lost 1 base and the J gene lost 3 bases, with 13 bases spanning the gap. The CDR3 sequence is 15 residues long. In DNA form, the CDR3 reads TGTGCCAGCAGCTTAGCGGGCACAGGGATCTACGAGCAGTACTTC. It specifies CASSLAGTGIYEQYF.

The chain uses TRBV2 and TRBJ1-5, with D hard to call. The CDR3 is 15 residues long. Germline loops: CDR1 SNHLY, CDR2 FYNNEI. The V and J ends lost 2 bases and 2 bases respectively, with 10 bases between them. The CDR3 loop reads CASSEWTYGNQPQHF. In DNA form, the CDR3 reads TGTGCCAGCAGTGAATGGACTTATGGCAATCAGCCCCAGCATTTT.

This clone was observed a single time. Other DNA sequences of this sample code for an identical CDR3. CDR3 nucleotide sequence: TGTGCCAGCAGCTACTTGAACACCGGGGAGCTGTTTTTT. Its protein is CASSYLNTGELFF. V is TRBV27 and J is TRBJ2-2; D is ambiguous. This CDR3 has 13 amino acids. Trimming took 6 bases from V and 1 from J, leaving 6 bases between them. Germline assignment: CDR1 MNHEY and CDR2 SMNVEV (reference sequence).

V gene TRBV7-9 combines with J gene TRBJ2-3; TRBD1 aligns across 12 bases. Germline V gene data show CDR1 as SEHNR and CDR2 as FQNEAQ (reference sequence). V lost 10 bases and J lost 5; bases outside the gene matches: 7. The CDR3 runs 14 residues. The DNA for the CDR3 is TGTGCCACCCGGGGGACAGGGGGCCTAGATACGCAGTATTTT. Its translation: CATRGTGGLDTQYF.

V and J are TRBV9 and TRBJ1-4, with D unclear. This CDR3 is built from 15 residues. Trimming cost V 4 bases and J 4 bases, with 14 bases left between them. The V gene's germline CDR1 is SGDLS and CDR2 YYNGEE. The CDR3, as DNA: TGTGCCAGCAGCCCCACAGCTATCTATAATGAAAAACTGTTTTTT. Translation gives CASSPTAIYNEKLFF.

This chain uses TRBV11-2 with TRBJ2-7, with 7 bases fitting TRBD1. Germline CDR1 SGHAT, CDR2 FQNNGV. The CDR3 totals 13 residues. V dropped 4 bases and J dropped 5; count of bases not matched to a gene: 5. CDR3 sequence: CASSWTGSHEQYF. As DNA, the CDR3 is TGTGCCAGCAGCTGGACAGGTTCCCACGAGCAGTACTTC.

This clone was seen a single time. V usage is TRBV19 and J usage is TRBJ1-5; D is ambiguous. This CDR3 contains 14 residues. Germline V gives CDR1 LNHDA, CDR2 SQIVND (reference sequence). The CDR3 nucleotides read TGTACCCTAAGTTTCTTCTGTGGCAATCAGCCCCAGCATTTT. It codes for CTLSFFCGNQPQHF.

The chain couples TRBV14 to TRBJ2-5; the D gene could be TRBD1 or TRBD2 (5 bases each). The DNA matches TRBJ2-7 better at its end, which makes the J call doubtful. Germline V gives CDR1 SGHDN, CDR2 FVKESK. The CDR3 covers 13 residues. CDR3 nucleotides: TGTGCCAGCAGTAGGGACCCACCCAGCGAGCAGTACTTC. Its protein is CASSRDPPSEQYF.